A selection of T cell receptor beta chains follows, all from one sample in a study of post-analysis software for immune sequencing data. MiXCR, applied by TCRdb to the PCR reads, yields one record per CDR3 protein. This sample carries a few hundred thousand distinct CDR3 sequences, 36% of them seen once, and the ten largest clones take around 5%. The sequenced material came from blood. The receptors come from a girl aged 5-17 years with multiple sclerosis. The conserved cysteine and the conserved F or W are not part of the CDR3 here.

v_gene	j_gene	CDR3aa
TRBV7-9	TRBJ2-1	ASSWGLANNEQF
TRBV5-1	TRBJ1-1	ASSLAVGGTEAF
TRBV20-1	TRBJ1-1	SAGRGSEAF
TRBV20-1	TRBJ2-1	SARTGDEQF
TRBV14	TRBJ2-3	ASSQVSNSRAVTDTQY
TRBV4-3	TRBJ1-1	ASSQGMGNTEAF
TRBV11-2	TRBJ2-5	ASSPAASWRETQY
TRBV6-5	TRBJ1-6	ASSYRVGGQTDSPLH
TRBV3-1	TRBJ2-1	ASSRGPGGRDEQF
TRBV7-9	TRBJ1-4	ASSAWTALNEKLF
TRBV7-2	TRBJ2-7	ASSLEWRSSYEQY
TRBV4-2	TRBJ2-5	ASSQRSSGQETQY
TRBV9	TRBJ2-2	ASSVASGAGELF
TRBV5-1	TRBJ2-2	ASSLRTVDTGELF
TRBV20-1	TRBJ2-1	SAQTGTRGGEQF
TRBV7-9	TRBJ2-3	ASSLEGKRTDTQY
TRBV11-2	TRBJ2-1	ASSLGGASGFSDSSYNEQF
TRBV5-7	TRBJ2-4	ASSWDQEKNIQY
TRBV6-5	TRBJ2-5	ASSTGAGVSETQY
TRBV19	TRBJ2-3	ASSIDGDANTQY
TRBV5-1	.	ASSLKVAGVSEQY